The clone carrying this T cell receptor (beta chain) was picked up many times. The data belong to a study of T-cell reconstitution after alpha-beta-depleted transplantation in children. The V and J ends lost 0 bases and 9 bases, in that order; junction bases with no gene match: 16. The germline V gene has CDR1 LGHNA and CDR2 YNFKEQ. CDR3 length equals 19 residues. Preparing the TCRbeta library involved the use of unique molecular identifiers. TCRdb reprocessed the PCR reads via MiXCR and lists one record per CDR3 protein. The sample has more than 550,000 distinct CDR3 sequences, more than 9% seen once.

The specimen comprised PBMCs from the stem cell graft donor, sampled from the stem cell graft. The rearrangement uses TRBV4-2 and TRBJ1-6; 8 bases align to TRBD1. This TCR came from a human donor who donated a stem cell graft to a child with acute myeloid leukemia. CDR3 amino acids: CASSQEIAFQPGGFSPLHF. CDR3 in DNA: TGTGCCAGCAGCCAAGAAATAGCGTTCCAGCCAGGGGGCTTTTCACCCCTCCACTTT.